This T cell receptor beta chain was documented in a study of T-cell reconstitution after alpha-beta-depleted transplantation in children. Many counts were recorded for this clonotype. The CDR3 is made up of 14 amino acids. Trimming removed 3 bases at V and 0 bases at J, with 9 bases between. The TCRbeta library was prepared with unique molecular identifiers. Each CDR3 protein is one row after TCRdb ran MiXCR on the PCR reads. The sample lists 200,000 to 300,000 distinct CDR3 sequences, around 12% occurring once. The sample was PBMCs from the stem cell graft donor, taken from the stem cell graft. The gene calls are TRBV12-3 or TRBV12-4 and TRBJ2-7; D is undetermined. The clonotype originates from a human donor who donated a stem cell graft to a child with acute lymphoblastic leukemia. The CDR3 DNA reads TGTGCCAGCAGTTTCGGTCCAGGCTCCTACGAGCAGTACTTC. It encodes CASSFGPGSYEQYF.